These 20 T cell receptor beta chains came from one sample sequenced in a study of cytomegalovirus exposure and HLA in healthy donors. Profiled with immunoSEQ multiplex PCR; TCRdb holds only in-frame clones, not every one. The table records fewer than 90,000 clones, roughly 84% of them present only once. Material for sequencing was PBMCs. The receptors stem from a woman aged 18-29 years in good health and CMV-seropositive.

This chain uses TRBV6-5 with TRBJ1-1; D is perhaps TRBD1 (6 bases). V was pared by 2 bases and J by 1 base, with 11 bases between. Germline V gives CDR1 MNHEY, CDR2 SVGAGI. This CDR3 spans 15 amino acids. The CDR3 loop is CASSYQGLRNTEAFF. CDR3 DNA sequence: TGTGCCAGCAGTTACCAGGGGCTGCGGAACACTGAAGCTTTCTTT.

J is TRBJ2-1 and V is TRBV5-1, with TRBD2 matching 8 bases. Germline V gene sequence: CDR1 SGHRS, CDR2 YFSETQ. CDR3 length: 17 residues. Unmatched junction bases numbered 14, after V lost 3 bases and J lost 6 bases. The DNA for the CDR3 is TGCGCCAGCAGCTCCCAAAACGGGGGGGCCAATTTCAATGAGCAGTTCTTC. It encodes CASSSQNGGANFNEQFF.

This sequence joins TRBV7-2 and TRBJ2-3; TRBD2 agrees at 13 bases. V dropped 5 bases and J dropped 6; count of bases not matched to a gene: 8. CDR1 SGHTA and CDR2 FQGNSA come from the germline V gene. The CDR3 length is 16 residues. As DNA, the CDR3 is TGTGCCAGCAGCCCAACTAGCGGGGGGGCGTTGGATACGCAGTATTTT. Translating it yields CASSPTSGGALDTQYF. Variable domain in full (rest from reference TRBV7-2 and TRBJ2-3): GAGVSQSPSNKVTEKGKDVELRCDPISGHTALYWYRQSLGQGLEFLIYFQGNSAPDKSGLPSDRFSAERTGGSVSTLTIQRTQQEDSAVYLCASSPTSGGALDTQYFGPGTRLTVL.

The V call is TRBV27, the J call TRBJ1-1; tentative D call: TRBD1 (5 bases). Germline values: CDR1 MNHEY, CDR2 SMNVEV (reference sequence). CDR3 length: 14 residues. The V end was cut by 2 bases, the J end by 2 bases, with 9 bases between. DNA of the CDR3: TGTGCCAGCAGTTTAGGACAAATTAACACTGAAGCTTTCTTT. Amino acid sequence: CASSLGQINTEAFF.

The chain employs TRBV19 and TRBJ1-1; D gene unclear. Germline assignment: CDR1 LNHDA and CDR2 SQIVND (reference sequence). Between the trimmed V and J ends, which lost 4 bases and 1 base, there was a span of 7 bases. The CDR3 contains 13 residues. CDR3 nucleotides: TGTGCCAGTAGTACCAACAGGAACACTGAAGCTTTCTTT. Protein: CASSTNRNTEAFF.

V gene TRBV7-9 combines with J gene TRBJ1-4; D is unclear. The V gene's germline CDR1 is SEHNR and CDR2 FQNEAQ (reference sequence). The CDR3 runs 16 residues. V gave up 1 base and J gave up 5 bases, with 14 bases separating them. CDR3 in DNA: TGTGCCAGCAGCTTAGGGACTTACAGCTCGAATGAAAAACTGTTTTTT. It translates to CASSLGTYSSNEKLFF.

This rearrangement joins TRBV4-1 to TRBJ2-5; TRBD2 matches at 9 bases. CDR3 size: 15 residues. Germline trimming cut 4 bases from V and 3 bases from J; bases unmatched to any gene: 6. CDR1 is MGHRA and CDR2 is YSYEKL in the germline V gene. The CDR3 DNA follows: TGCGCCAGCAGCCCTATGGCGGGGGGGGAAGAGACCCAGTACTTC. It encodes CASSPMAGGEETQYF.

V gene TRBV4-1 combines with J gene TRBJ1-2; D might be TRBD1 (6 bases). This CDR3 region has 14 residues. V lost 0 bases to trimming and J lost 5 bases, with 10 bases between them. CDR1 and CDR2 from the germline V gene are MGHRA and YSYEKL. CDR3 region: CASSQEQGNYGYTF. The CDR3 DNA sequence: TGCGCCAGCAGCCAAGAACAGGGAAATTATGGCTACACCTTC.

The chain links TRBV30 to TRBJ1-5; weak D call: TRBD1 (6 bases). Germline-derived CDR1 and CDR2 are GTSNPN and SVGIG (reference sequence). The CDR3 is made up of 16 amino acids. V was shortened by 5 bases and J by 3 bases, with 20 bases between the two germline ends. CDR3 region: CAWARAGGRDNQPQHF. CDR3 nucleotides: TGTGCCTGGGCCAGGGCGGGGGGCAGGGACAATCAGCCCCAGCATTTT.

The rearrangement uses TRBV7-2 and TRBJ2-2; tentatively, D is TRBD1 (5 bases). The CDR3 runs to 14 residues. The germline CDR1 and CDR2 sequences are SGHTA and FQGNSA. V was clipped by 0 bases and J by 5 bases, with 7 bases between them. As DNA, the CDR3 is TGTGCCAGCAGCTTAGCCAAGGGGACCGGGGAGCTGTTTTTT. This gives the protein CASSLAKGTGELFF.

The CDR3 spells CASRPGQGVYEQYF. The CDR3 DNA reads as TGTGCCAGCAGGCCGGGACAGGGGGTCTACGAGCAGTACTTC. The chain couples TRBV27 to TRBJ2-7; TRBD1 agrees at 11 bases. CDR3 length: 14 residues. The ends lost 6 bases at V and 3 bases at J; junction bases unmatched: 4. CDR1 and CDR2 (germline): MNHEY, SMNVEV (reference sequence).

The chain employs TRBV28 and TRBJ2-5, with TRBD2 as a possible D gene (5 bases). This CDR3 spans 14 amino acids. V was clipped by 4 bases and J by 7 bases, with 16 bases between them. Germline V gene data show CDR1 as MDHEN and CDR2 as SYDVKM. CDR3: CASSSKGAAGTQYF. In nucleotides, the CDR3 is TGTGCCAGCAGTTCGAAGGGAGCGGCAGGGACCCAGTACTTC.

This clone was seen a few times. This sequence joins TRBV7-9 and TRBJ1-1; D remains unclear. This CDR3 region has 13 residues. Germline V gene sequence: CDR1 SEHNR, CDR2 FQNEAQ (reference sequence). V was clipped by 5 bases and J by 4 bases, with 11 bases between them. The CDR3, as DNA: TGTGCCAGCAGCCTGCCACTAAGCACTGAAGCTTTCTTT. Protein product: CASSLPLSTEAFF.

Only one count was recorded for this clone. This rearrangement joins TRBV4-1 to TRBJ2-5; 7 nucleotides align to TRBD1. Germline CDR1 MGHRA, CDR2 YSYEKL. CDR3 length equals 12 residues. After removal of 5 bases from V and 5 bases from J, the junction contained 2 bases not matched to a gene. The CDR3 DNA is TGCGCCAGCAGCGACAGGGTGGAGACCCAGTACTTC. Translated: CASSDRVETQYF.

The chain couples TRBV30 to TRBJ1-1; tentatively, D is TRBD1 (5 bases). The CDR3 consists of 16 residues. Germline V gene lookup returns CDR1 GTSNPN and CDR2 SVGIG (reference sequence). V was trimmed by 0 bases and J by 6 bases, leaving 20 bases between them. The CDR3 coding sequence is TGTGCCTGGAGTGTTCTTTGGTCGGGGACTAACCCTGAAGCTTTCTTT. The encoded protein is CAWSVLWSGTNPEAFF.

The chain carries TRBV6-6 and TRBJ1-6; 7 bases are shared with TRBD1. The trim removed 5 bases at V and 7 bases at J, leaving 8 bases unmatched. CDR1 MNHNY and CDR2 SVGAGI come from the germline V gene (reference sequence). The CDR3 consists of 15 residues. The CDR3 DNA sequence: TGTGCCAGCAGTGAGGTGGGGACAGACAATTCACCCCTCCACTTT. Protein: CASSEVGTDNSPLHF.

The J gene is TRBJ2-5, the V gene TRBV30, with 8 nucleotides matching TRBD2. Looked up from germline, CDR1 is GTSNPN and CDR2 is SVGIG (reference sequence). The CDR3 runs to 17 residues. The V gene end was trimmed by 5 bases and the J gene end by 3 bases; junction bases not matched to a gene: 17. CDR3 sequence: CAWGFWGSSGVEETQYF. The CDR3 DNA reads TGTGCCTGGGGATTCTGGGGGAGTAGCGGGGTTGAAGAGACCCAGTACTTC.

This chain uses TRBV7-8 with TRBJ2-2; D call uncertain. The CDR3 sequence is 14 residues long. V lost 8 bases and J 2 bases, leaving 12 bases between the germline ends. CDR1 is SGHVS and CDR2 is FQNEAQ in the germline V gene. CDR3 nucleotide sequence: TGTGCCAGCCAGGAAGGATTTAACACCGGGGAGCTGTTTTTT. Amino acids: CASQEGFNTGELFF.

This chain uses TRBV7-9 with TRBJ2-2; 7 positions agree with TRBD1. Per germline, CDR1 SEHNR and CDR2 FQNEAQ (reference sequence). V lost 5 bases, J lost 2 bases, and 8 bases stayed unmatched. The CDR3 contains 16 residues. Here the CDR3 reads CASSNRDSLNTGELFF. DNA for the CDR3: TGTGCCAGCAGCAACCGGGACAGCCTTAACACCGGGGAGCTGTTTTTT.

The chain couples TRBV29-1 to TRBJ2-1; 7 nucleotides agree with TRBD1. Losses at the gene ends were 7 bases for V and 7 bases for J; bases not matched to a gene: 10. The CDR3 runs 13 residues. Per the germline V gene, CDR1 is SQVTM and CDR2 is ANQGSEA. CDR3 DNA: TGCAGCGCCGACACCGGGACAGAAAATGAGCAGTTCTTC. Its translation is CSADTGTENEQFF.